The 32 T cell receptor beta chains below were found in one sample sequenced in a study of T cell responses to AZD1222 COVID-19 vaccine. Clones were read by immunoSEQ multiplex PCR, and TCRdb kept only the in-frame ones, dropping some. The sample consists of 130,000 or so clones, 85% to 95% of them appearing once. Sequenced here: peripheral blood, sampled on day 0 of AZD1222 vaccination. These receptor sequences come from an adult in good health.

The chain has TRBV6-6 and TRBJ1-1; TRBD1 is a possible D gene (6 bases). V lost 3 bases and J lost 6, with 8 bases in between. This CDR3 region has 12 residues. From germline, CDR1 is MNHNY and CDR2 SVGAGI (reference sequence). DNA of the CDR3: TGTGCCAGCAGTTATGGGACACCTGAAGCTTTCTTT. Amino acid sequence: CASSYGTPEAFF.

CDR3 residues: CASSQSPQPFNSPLHF. The CDR3 DNA reads as TGTGCCAGCAGCCAAAGCCCCCAGCCTTTTAATTCACCCCTCCACTTT. The chain carries TRBV11-2 and TRBJ1-6; D gene ambiguous. Trimming pared 5 bases from V and 6 bases from J, leaving 17 bases between. From germline, CDR1 is SGHAT and CDR2 FQNNGV. The CDR3 loop spans 16 amino acids. The variable domain in full, completed from reference TRBV11-2 and TRBJ1-6, reads EAGVAQSPRYKIIEKRQSVAFWCNPISGHATLYWYQQILGQGPKLLIQFQNNGVVDDSQLPKDRFSAERLKGVDSTLKIQPAKLEDSAVYLCASSQSPQPFNSPLHFGNGTRLTVT.

The chain uses TRBV30 and TRBJ2-4; the D is unclear. The germline V gene encodes CDR1 GTSNPN and CDR2 SVGIG (reference sequence). CDR3 size: 15 residues. Trimming shortened V by 2 bases and J by 0 bases, and 11 bases separated the two germline ends. The DNA of the CDR3 is TGTGCCTGGAGTCTACAGACAATAGCCAAAAACATTCAGTACTTC. Translated: CAWSLQTIAKNIQYF.

The chain employs TRBV5-1 and TRBJ1-1; D is ambiguous. CDR3 length: 15 amino acids. V was trimmed by 4 bases and J by 2 bases, leaving 15 bases between them. Per the germline V gene, CDR1 is SGHRS and CDR2 is YFSETQ. Written as DNA, the CDR3 is TGCGCCAGCAGCCTAAGAGAGGGTAGAAACACTGAAGCTTTCTTT. This codes for CASSLREGRNTEAFF.

J is TRBJ2-7 and V is TRBV7-9; 8 nucleotides align to TRBD1. J was trimmed by 4 bases and V by 5 bases; bases with no gene match: 7. The CDR3 contains 14 residues. Germline V gene lookup returns CDR1 SEHNR and CDR2 FQNEAQ (reference sequence). CDR3 sequence reads: CASSRRTGNYEQYF. CDR3 bases: TGTGCCAGCAGCCGCCGGACAGGGAATTACGAGCAGTACTTC.

This clone was seen once. V is TRBV7-6 and J is TRBJ1-6; the D is unclear. The V gene lost 0 bases and the J gene lost 7 bases, with 10 bases spanning the gap. This CDR3 comprises 15 residues. Germline V gene data show CDR1 as SGHVS and CDR2 as FNYEAQ. CDR3 protein: CASSLARLGNSPLHF. The CDR3 DNA follows: TGTGCCAGCAGCTTAGCTAGGCTGGGGAATTCACCCCTCCACTTT.

This clone was counted between two and nine times. This chain links TRBV2 with TRBJ1-5; TRBD1 aligns across 9 bases. V gave up 6 bases and J gave up 3 bases; unmatched junction bases: 3. The germline V gene has CDR1 SNHLY and CDR2 FYNNEI. This CDR3 contains 14 residues. CDR3 coding DNA: TGTGCCAGCAGACAGGGGGCCCTCAATCAGCCCCAGCATTTT. Amino acids: CASRQGALNQPQHF.

This chain uses TRBV12-3 or TRBV12-4 with TRBJ2-7; unclear D gene. V lost 3 bases and J lost 6, with 9 bases in between. This CDR3 region has 12 residues. CDR3 amino acids: CASSLRVGEQYF. CDR3 DNA sequence: TGTGCCAGCAGTTTGCGAGTCGGCGAGCAGTACTTC.

The CDR3 DNA follows: TGCGCCAGCAGCCAACTCGACTCGGGGAGTAATGAAAAACTGTTTTTT. Residues: CASSQLDSGSNEKLFF. V is TRBV4-1 and J is TRBJ1-4; D is unresolved. Trimming took 2 bases from V and 4 from J, leaving 14 bases between them. Germline V lookup: CDR1 MGHRA, CDR2 YSYEKL. This CDR3 has 16 residues.

The chain employs TRBV14 and TRBJ1-1, with a tentative D call TRBD1 (6 bases). V was trimmed by 6 bases and J by 0 bases, leaving 14 bases between them. This CDR3 is 15 amino acids long. The germline CDR1 and CDR2 sequences are SGHDN and FVKESK. DNA of the CDR3: TGTGCCAGCAGTCACAGGGATCTGCTGAACACTGAAGCTTTCTTT. This gives the protein CASSHRDLLNTEAFF.

The chain carries TRBV5-1 and TRBJ1-1; TRBD1 might be the D (5 bases). Trimming took off 0 bases at V and 3 bases at J, with 12 bases between the two ends. Germline CDR1 SGHRS, CDR2 YFSETQ. The CDR3 spans 15 residues. CDR3 protein: CASSLAGLGDTEAFF. CDR3 nucleotides: TGCGCCAGCAGCTTGGCCGGTTTAGGGGACACTGAAGCTTTCTTT.

The chain carries TRBV18 and TRBJ1-5; D not certain. Trimming left V 4 bases short and J 3 bases short, with 7 bases between. This CDR3 is built from 13 residues. Germline-derived CDR1 and CDR2 are KGHSH and LQKENI. The CDR3 sequence is CASSLGNNQPQHF. In DNA form, the CDR3 reads TGTGCCAGCTCACTTGGGAACAATCAGCCCCAGCATTTT. The full variable domain, its missing parts supplied by reference TRBV18 and TRBJ1-5, is NAGVMQNPRHLVRRRGQEARLRCSPMKGHSHVYWYRQLPEEGLKFMVYLQKENIIDESGMPKERFSAEFPKEGPSILRIQQVVRGDSAAYFCASSLGNNQPQHFGDGTRLSIL.

This clone qualifies as large (0.1 to 1%). The rearrangement uses TRBV12-5 and TRBJ2-3; 10 positions match TRBD2. The junction had 9 bases not matched to a gene; V was cut back by 7 bases and J by 2 bases. Germline assignment: CDR1 LGHNT and CDR2 FRNRAP. This CDR3 is built from 16 residues. As DNA, the CDR3 is TGTGCTAGTGTTCCGGGACTAGCGATTTTCACAGATACGCAGTATTTT. This gives the protein CASVPGLAIFTDTQYF.

J is TRBJ1-2 and V is TRBV11-2; no clear D gene. The CDR3 runs 11 residues. CDR1 and CDR2 (germline): SGHAT, FQNNGV. V lost 8 bases to trimming and J lost 7 bases, with 11 bases between them. DNA of the CDR3: TGTGCCAGCCATGGGGAAACTGGCTACACCTTC. This translates into CASHGETGYTF.

Worth noting for this clone: Other DNA sequences within the sample encode an identical CDR3. The V gene is TRBV12-3 or TRBV12-4, the J gene TRBJ1-5; no clear D gene. The CDR3 is 11 residues long. Trimming stripped 1 base from V and 6 bases from J, with 1 base between. The CDR3 sequence is CASSLGQPQHF. The CDR3 bases are TGTGCCAGCAGTTTAGGTCAGCCCCAGCATTTT.

The chain has TRBV2 and TRBJ1-1; 11 bases agree with TRBD1. Unmatched junction bases numbered 2, after V lost 7 bases and J lost 4 bases. The V gene's germline CDR1 is SNHLY and CDR2 FYNNEI. The CDR3 loop spans 13 amino acids. CDR3 protein: CASNGQGATEAFF. Written as DNA, the CDR3 is TGTGCCAGCAACGGACAGGGGGCCACTGAAGCTTTCTTT.

The V gene is TRBV20-1, the J gene TRBJ2-7; D remains unclear. Trimming left V 3 bases short and J 0 bases short, with 12 bases between. From germline, CDR1 is DFQATT and CDR2 SNEGSKA (reference sequence). The length of the CDR3 is 14 residues. DNA for the CDR3: TGCAGTGCTAGTAGATGGACGAGCTCCTACGAGCAGTACTTC. Protein sequence: CSASRWTSSYEQYF.

The V gene is TRBV27, the J gene TRBJ2-7; 8 bases line up with TRBD1. The junction had 6 bases not matched to a gene; V was cut back by 2 bases and J by 6 bases. This CDR3 spans 14 amino acids. Germline assignment: CDR1 MNHEY and CDR2 SMNVEV (reference sequence). The CDR3 DNA reads TGTGCCAGCAGTTTAGCCGGACAGGGATCCGAGCAGTACTTC. This encodes CASSLAGQGSEQYF.

The chain employs TRBV5-5 and TRBJ1-1; TRBD1 might be the D (5 bases). The CDR3 sequence is 14 residues long. Between the trimmed V and J ends, which lost 0 bases and 4 bases, there was a span of 10 bases. The germline CDR1 and CDR2 sequences are SGHKS and YYEKEE (reference sequence). The CDR3 protein is CASSLARGGTEAFF. The CDR3 DNA sequence: TGTGCCAGCAGCTTGGCTAGGGGTGGCACTGAAGCTTTCTTT. The full variable domain, with the rest looked up from reference TRBV5-5 and TRBJ1-1, is DAGVTQSPTHLIKTRGQQVTLRCSPISGHKSVSWYQQVLGQGPQFIFQYYEKEERGRGNFPDRFSARQFPNYSSELNVNALLLGDSALYLCASSLARGGTEAFFGQGTRLTVV.

The V gene is TRBV29-1, the J gene TRBJ2-5; 7 bases are a match to TRBD1. The CDR3 sequence is 14 residues long. CDR1 and CDR2 (germline): SQVTM, ANQGSEA. J lost 5 bases, V lost 2 bases, and 8 bases had no gene match. The CDR3, as DNA: TGCAGCGTTGAACAGGGGGATGAATCGGAGACCCAGTACTTC. It translates to CSVEQGDESETQYF.

The chain employs TRBV6-5 and TRBJ1-1; D is unresolved. The CDR3 consists of 14 residues. Trimming cost V 4 bases and J 0 bases, with 9 bases left between them. The germline gives CDR1 MNHEY, CDR2 SVGAGI. For the CDR3, the DNA is TGTGCCAGCAGTTCCTCGTACATGAACACTGAAGCTTTCTTT. This encodes CASSSSYMNTEAFF.

The rearrangement joins TRBV5-5 to TRBJ2-5; D unclear. CDR3 length: 13 amino acids. From germline, CDR1 is SGHKS and CDR2 YYEKEE (reference sequence). Trimming took 0 bases from V and 3 from J, leaving 6 bases between them. CDR3 region: CASSLGQEETQYF. The CDR3 coding sequence is TGTGCCAGCAGCTTGGGGCAAGAAGAGACCCAGTACTTC. Complete variable domain (other parts from reference TRBV5-5 and TRBJ2-5): DAGVTQSPTHLIKTRGQQVTLRCSPISGHKSVSWYQQVLGQGPQFIFQYYEKEERGRGNFPDRFSARQFPNYSSELNVNALLLGDSALYLCASSLGQEETQYFGPGTRLLVL.

The chain is built from TRBV6-5 and TRBJ2-7; D is perhaps TRBD2 (5 bases). Germline values: CDR1 MNHEY, CDR2 SVGAGI. The germline V and J ends were trimmed by 0 bases and 7 bases, with 13 bases remaining between them. The CDR3 totals 14 residues. As DNA, the CDR3 is TGTGCCAGCAGTTACTCGATTGGCTCGGGGGAGCAGTACTTC. It is translated as CASSYSIGSGEQYF.

In this sample, this clone turned up once. The V gene is TRBV3-1 (or the pseudogene TRBV3-2), the J gene TRBJ2-5; D is possibly TRBD1 (5 bases). V shed 0 bases and J shed 1 base, with 9 bases lying between them. This CDR3 has 15 amino acids. The germline gives CDR1 LGHDT, CDR2 YNNKEL (reference sequence). This chain's CDR3 is CASSQDYRSQETQYF. The CDR3 coding sequence is TGTGCCAGCAGCCAAGATTACAGGTCCCAAGAGACCCAGTACTTC.

This chain connects TRBV6-6 to TRBJ2-7; weak D call: TRBD1 (6 bases). Deletions cut 6 bases from V and 3 bases from J, with 15 bases between. This CDR3 contains 14 residues. Germline V gene lookup returns CDR1 MNHNY and CDR2 SVGAGI (reference sequence). For the CDR3, the DNA is TGTGCCAGCAGAGAAAGGGACACCTTCTACGAGCAGTACTTC. Translating gives CASRERDTFYEQYF.

The chain couples TRBV14 to TRBJ2-2, with a tentative D call TRBD2 (5 bases). Trimming pared 2 bases from V and 6 bases from J, leaving 13 bases between. This CDR3 spans 15 amino acids. Germline loops: CDR1 SGHDN, CDR2 FVKESK. The CDR3 DNA sequence: TGTGCCAGCAGCCAATCCGACTACCTCTCCGGGGAGCTGTTTTTT. It is translated as CASSQSDYLSGELFF.

The CDR3 reads CATTEGLWNTEAFF. The CDR3 nucleotides are TGTGCCACCACCGAGGGTCTCTGGAACACTGAAGCTTTCTTT. The rearrangement uses TRBV10-3 and TRBJ1-1, with no clear D. Trimming removed 10 bases from V and 1 base from J, with 16 bases in between. In germline, CDR1 is ENHRY, CDR2 SYGVKD. The CDR3 length is 14 residues.

This clone was counted once. The gene calls are TRBV4-1 and TRBJ1-2; no clear D gene. V was pared by 0 bases and J by 4 bases, with 12 bases between. CDR1 and CDR2 from the germline V gene are MGHRA and YSYEKL. CDR3 length: 15 amino acids. This CDR3 is CASSQDRAAFYGYTF. The CDR3 nucleotides read TGCGCCAGCAGCCAAGATCGGGCCGCCTTCTATGGCTACACCTTC.

The chain uses TRBV6-1 and TRBJ1-5, with D possibly being TRBD1 (6 bases). Trimming took off 1 base at V and 5 bases at J, with 9 bases between the two ends. This CDR3 comprises 14 residues. Germline CDR1 and CDR2: MNHNS and SASEGT. CDR3 sequence reads: CASSEDREDQPQHF. CDR3 DNA sequence: TGTGCCAGCAGTGAAGACAGGGAGGATCAGCCCCAGCATTTT.

This chain links TRBV18 with TRBJ2-5; no firm D call. CDR1 is KGHSH, CDR2 LQKENI, per germline. V was shortened by 0 bases and J by 5 bases, with 10 bases between the two germline ends. CDR3 length equals 14 residues. This CDR3 is CASSPPTTRETQYF. DNA for the CDR3: TGTGCCAGCTCACCACCTACGACGCGGGAGACCCAGTACTTC. Complete variable domain (other parts from reference TRBV18 and TRBJ2-5): NAGVMQNPRHLVRRRGQEARLRCSPMKGHSHVYWYRQLPEEGLKFMVYLQKENIIDESGMPKERFSAEFPKEGPSILRIQQVVRGDSAAYFCASSPPTTRETQYFGPGTRLLVL.

This clone was picked up one time. The J gene is TRBJ1-1, the V gene TRBV9; D remains unclear. Germline V gene lookup returns CDR1 SGDLS and CDR2 YYNGEE. The CDR3 contains 15 residues. V was trimmed by 1 base and J by 0 bases, leaving 10 bases between them. The chain's CDR3 is CASSVQDGMNTEAFF. In nucleotides, the CDR3 is TGTGCCAGCAGCGTACAGGATGGGATGAACACTGAAGCTTTCTTT.

This chain joins TRBV18 and TRBJ2-1; 8 nucleotides agree with TRBD1. The length of the CDR3 is 15 residues. Germline values: CDR1 KGHSH, CDR2 LQKENI. Trimming took 3 bases from V and 2 from J; bases not matched to a gene: 3. The CDR3 loop reads CASSPTDRAYNEQFF. In DNA form, the CDR3 reads TGTGCCAGCTCACCGACGGACAGGGCCTACAATGAGCAGTTCTTC.